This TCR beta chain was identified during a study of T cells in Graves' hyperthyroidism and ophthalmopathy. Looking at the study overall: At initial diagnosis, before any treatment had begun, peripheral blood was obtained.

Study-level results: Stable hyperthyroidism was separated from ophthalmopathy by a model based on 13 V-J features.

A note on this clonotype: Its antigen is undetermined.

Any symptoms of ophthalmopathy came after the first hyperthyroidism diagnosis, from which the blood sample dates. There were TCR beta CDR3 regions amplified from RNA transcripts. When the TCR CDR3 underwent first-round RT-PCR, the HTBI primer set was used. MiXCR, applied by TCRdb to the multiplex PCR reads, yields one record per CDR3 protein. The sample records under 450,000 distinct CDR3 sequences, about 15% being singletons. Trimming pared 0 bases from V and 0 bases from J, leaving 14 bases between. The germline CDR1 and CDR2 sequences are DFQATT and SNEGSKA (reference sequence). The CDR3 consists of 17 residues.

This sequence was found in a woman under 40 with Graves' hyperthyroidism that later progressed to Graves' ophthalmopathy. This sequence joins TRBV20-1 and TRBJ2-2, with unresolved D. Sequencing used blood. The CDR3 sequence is CSARDPENSANTGELFF. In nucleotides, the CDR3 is TGCAGTGCTAGAGATCCCGAGAACAGCGCGAACACCGGGGAGCTGTTTTTT.